A single sample gave rise to the 26 T cell receptor beta chains below, sequenced in a study of blood T cells in healthy people across ages. The use of a sample-barcoded 5' primer and a J-beta primer mix characterized a second PCR of roughly 6 to 12 cycles. MiXCR, run by TCRdb on the 5' RACE reads, gives a single entry per CDR3 protein. This table holds about a million distinct CDR3 sequences, about 53% found once. The source material was blood. The receptors originated from a woman aged 60 to 75 in good health.

The chain recombines TRBV9 with TRBJ1-6; perhaps TRBD1 as D (5 bases). In germline, CDR1 is SGDLS, CDR2 YYNGEE. This CDR3 contains 17 residues. Trimming removed 4 bases at V and 3 bases at J, with 17 bases between. Written as DNA, the CDR3 is TGTGCCAGCAGCCCGTCGATTGGGGGTAACTATAATTCACCCCTCCACTTT. Its protein is CASSPSIGGNYNSPLHF.

This clonotype has just a few counts. The gene calls are TRBV10-3 and TRBJ2-4; the D gene is possibly TRBD1 (5 bases). There are 14 residues in the CDR3. CDR1 and CDR2 (germline): ENHRY, SYGVKD. V lost 0 bases and J lost 4, with 7 bases in between. Here the CDR3 reads CAISESGQKNIQYF. The CDR3 DNA follows: TGTGCCATCAGTGAGTCGGGGCAGAAAAACATTCAGTACTTC.

The V call is TRBV7-2, the J call TRBJ2-5; a possible D gene is TRBD2 (6 bases). V lost 5 bases to trimming and J lost 7 bases, with 17 bases between them. Germline CDR1 SGHTA, CDR2 FQGNSA. The CDR3 is 14 residues long. The DNA of the CDR3 is TGTGCCAGCAGCCGCGGACGGGAGAGGGGGACCCAGTACTTC. It encodes CASSRGRERGTQYF.

The genes are TRBV29-1 and TRBJ2-5; D not resolved. Between the trimmed V and J ends, which lost 0 bases and 5 bases, there was a span of 16 bases. CDR1 is SQVTM, CDR2 ANQGSEA, per germline. CDR3 size: 15 residues. The CDR3, as DNA: TGCAGCGTTGAAGATCGGGTGGGGTCCTGGGAGACCCAGTACTTC. Its translation is CSVEDRVGSWETQYF.

This sequence joins TRBV7-2 and TRBJ2-3; 8 positions match TRBD2. This CDR3 has 16 residues. Germline values: CDR1 SGHTA, CDR2 FQGNSA. Trimming cost V 5 bases and J 4 bases; bases outside gene matches: 11. The CDR3 DNA follows: TGTGCCAGCAGCGCCAAAGCGGGAGCGGGGGCAGATACGCAGTATTTT. Protein: CASSAKAGAGADTQYF.

J is TRBJ2-7 and V is TRBV28; D may be TRBD2 (5 bases). The germline CDR1 and CDR2 sequences are MDHEN and SYDVKM. This CDR3 is built from 11 residues. Trimming left V 4 bases short and J 9 bases short, with 10 bases between. CDR3: CASSSPRGQYF. DNA for the CDR3: TGTGCCAGCAGTTCCCCCCGGGGGCAGTACTTC.

This clonotype was observed a few times. V is TRBV20-1 and J is TRBJ1-2, with D tentatively TRBD1 (5 bases). Germline-derived CDR1 and CDR2 are DFQATT and SNEGSKA (reference sequence). The CDR3 length is 14 residues. Trimming left V 0 bases short and J 6 bases short, with 14 bases between. CDR3 bases: TGCAGTGCTAGAGATCTCGAGGGGACGCATGGCTACACCTTC. It encodes CSARDLEGTHGYTF.

This clonotype was found many times. The CDR3 here is CASSYHPTRTLLEQYF. The DNA for the CDR3 is TGTGCCAGCAGTTACCATCCGACGCGCACGCTTTTAGAGCAGTACTTC. The rearrangement joins TRBV6-2 or TRBV6-3 to TRBJ2-7, with D uncertain. Trimming removed 2 bases at V and 7 bases at J, with 21 bases between. The CDR3 runs to 16 residues. The germline CDR1 and CDR2 sequences are MNHEY and SVGEGT.

This clonotype came up a few times. This chain connects TRBV7-9 to TRBJ2-7; the match to TRBD1 covers 9 bases. This CDR3 is 14 amino acids long. The V and J ends lost 5 bases and 4 bases, in that order; junction bases with no gene match: 6. From germline, CDR1 is SEHNR and CDR2 FQNEAQ (reference sequence). The CDR3 nucleotides read TGTGCCAGCAGCGCGGACAGGGGCGTATACGAGCAGTACTTC. As protein: CASSADRGVYEQYF.

This clonotype turned up a few times. This sequence joins TRBV20-1 and TRBJ2-3, with TRBD1 identical over 8 bases. V was clipped by 5 bases and J by 2 bases; unmatched bases: 9. Germline assignment: CDR1 DFQATT and CDR2 SNEGSKA (reference sequence). This CDR3 comprises 15 residues. The CDR3 DNA is TGCAGTGCTGGATTGTGGGGACAGGACACAGATACGCAGTATTTT. Translated, it gives CSAGLWGQDTDTQYF.

The CDR3 DNA reads TGCGCCAGCAGCCGCGGGACAGGTCACACTGAAGCTTTCTTT. It codes for CASSRGTGHTEAFF. The rearrangement uses TRBV5-1 and TRBJ1-1, with TRBD1 matching over 8 bases. The V gene end was trimmed by 4 bases and the J gene end by 3 bases; junction bases not matched to a gene: 5. The CDR3 runs 14 residues. Germline V gene data show CDR1 as SGHRS and CDR2 as YFSETQ.

Only a few counts were recorded for this clonotype. The gene calls are TRBV5-1 and TRBJ2-7; 7 nucleotides align to TRBD2. Germline CDR1 and CDR2: SGHRS and YFSETQ. The V gene end was trimmed by 0 bases and the J gene end by 0 bases; junction bases not matched to a gene: 3. The CDR3 is 15 amino acids. CDR3 nucleotides: TGCGCCAGCAGCTTGGTGCGGGAGCACTCCTACGAGCAGTACTTC. Protein: CASSLVREHSYEQYF.

This clonotype has a handful of counts. This chain links TRBV7-9 with TRBJ1-4; 10 bases fit TRBD1. This CDR3 has 14 residues. From germline, CDR1 is SEHNR and CDR2 FQNEAQ (reference sequence). With V trimmed by 5 bases and J by 7 bases, 4 bases remained unmatched. CDR3 nucleotides: TGTGCCAGCAGCCGGACAGGGGGTAGTGAAAAACTGTTTTTT. Its translation: CASSRTGGSEKLFF.

The table lists this clonotype with a few counts. The chain employs TRBV7-9 and TRBJ2-7; D assignment may be TRBD1 or TRBD2 (5 bases each). V was trimmed by 5 bases and J by 4 bases, leaving 18 bases between them. The CDR3 is 15 residues long. The germline V gene has CDR1 SEHNR and CDR2 FQNEAQ (reference sequence). CDR3 bases: TGTGCCAGCAGCCAGGGAGACCTAGGGCCTTACGAGCAGTACTTC. Its protein product is CASSQGDLGPYEQYF. The full variable domain, rest sourced from reference TRBV7-9 and TRBJ2-7, is DTGVSQNPRHKITKRGQNVTFRCDPISEHNRLYWYRQTLGQGPEFLTYFQNEAQLEKSRLLSDRFSAERPKGSFSTLEIQRTEQGDSAMYLCASSQGDLGPYEQYFGPGTRLTVT.

This chain connects TRBV4-3 to TRBJ2-1; 9 bases are a match to TRBD2. V shed 2 bases and J 3 bases; nucleotides not matched to a gene: 5. The CDR3 consists of 16 residues. Germline V lookup: CDR1 LGHNA, CDR2 YSLEER. CDR3 DNA: TGCGCCAGCAGCCAAATAGCGGGAGATCTCTACAATGAGCAGTTCTTC. It specifies CASSQIAGDLYNEQFF.

As for this clonotype: The junction shows a germline mismatch at one end, possibly a read error. This CDR3 reads CACRPTSGGYNEQFF. CDR3 bases: TGTGCCTGCAGACCGACTAGCGGGGGCTACAATGAGCAGTTCTTC. The gene calls are TRBV12-3 or TRBV12-4 and TRBJ2-1; 12 bases fit TRBD2. The CDR3 spans 15 residues.

The chain recombines TRBV20-1 with TRBJ2-7; D tentatively reads TRBD1 or TRBD2 (7 bases each). The germline CDR1 and CDR2 sequences are DFQATT and SNEGSKA (reference sequence). Trimming shortened V by 0 bases and J by 2 bases, and 20 bases separated the two germline ends. This CDR3 region has 17 residues. Here the CDR3 DNA reads TGCAGTGCTAGAGATACGATCCGTCAGGGGGGGACCTACGAGCAGTACTTC. It translates to CSARDTIRQGGTYEQYF.

The V gene is TRBV6-2 or TRBV6-3, the J gene TRBJ1-6, with 7 bases aligning to TRBD1. The CDR3 is made up of 14 amino acids. From germline, CDR1 is MNHEY and CDR2 SVGEGT. V lost 5 bases, J lost 10 bases, and 8 bases stayed unmatched. The CDR3: CASSTDRVRSPLHF. In DNA, the CDR3 is TGTGCCAGCAGTACCGACAGGGTTAGGTCACCCCTCCACTTT.

The chain joins TRBV20-1 to TRBJ2-4; D might be TRBD2 (5 bases). V lost 6 bases, J lost 0 bases, and 12 bases lay in between. The CDR3 is 14 amino acids. In germline, CDR1 is DFQATT, CDR2 SNEGSKA (reference sequence). This CDR3 is CSASLGVAKNIQYF. The CDR3 region has the DNA TGCAGTGCGTCCCTCGGGGTAGCCAAAAACATTCAGTACTTC.

This clonotype was observed a handful of times. This chain joins TRBV27 and TRBJ2-4; no definite D call. The end of the DNA aligns better with TRBJ2-5, so the J call may be wrong. The germline V gene encodes CDR1 MNHEY and CDR2 SMNVEV (reference sequence). The CDR3 covers 13 residues. This CDR3 is CASSRRVEETQYF. In DNA, the CDR3 is TGTGCCAGCAGCCGCCGGGTTGAAGAGACCCAGTACTTC.

The genes are TRBV27 and TRBJ2-1; TRBD2 matches 14 bases. V dropped 6 bases and J dropped 10; count of bases not matched to a gene: 14. The germline V gene has CDR1 MNHEY and CDR2 SMNVEV (reference sequence). The CDR3 has 17 residues. In DNA form, the CDR3 reads TGTGCCAGCAGATCCTCTCACAGGAGACTAGCGGGAGGGGAGCAGTTCTTC. Amino acids: CASRSSHRRLAGGEQFF.

The chain combines TRBV14 with TRBJ1-2; D call uncertain. CDR1 and CDR2 from the germline V gene are SGHDN and FVKESK. The CDR3 length is 13 residues. V was cut by 0 bases and J by 4 bases, with 6 bases left in between. The CDR3 nucleotides read TGTGCCAGCAGCCAAGAACATAGCTATGGCTACACCTTC. It encodes CASSQEHSYGYTF.

The rearrangement uses TRBV20-1 and TRBJ2-5, with 10 bases that match TRBD2. There are 15 residues in the CDR3. Per germline, CDR1 DFQATT and CDR2 SNEGSKA (reference sequence). V shed 3 bases and J 5 bases; nucleotides not matched to a gene: 9. CDR3 protein: CSASPGLANLETQYF. The DNA for the CDR3 is TGCAGTGCTAGCCCGGGACTAGCGAATTTGGAGACCCAGTACTTC.

V is TRBV7-9 and J is TRBJ1-1; D possibly corresponds to TRBD1 (6 bases). Germline loops: CDR1 SEHNR, CDR2 FQNEAQ (reference sequence). This CDR3 is 15 amino acids long. V was shortened by 4 bases and J by 6 bases, with 18 bases between the two germline ends. CDR3 DNA sequence: TGTGCCAGCAGCTCTAGTTGGGGGCCTACCGCTGAAGCTTTCTTT. This gives the protein CASSSSWGPTAEAFF.

The V call is TRBV4-3, the J call TRBJ1-1; perhaps TRBD1 as D (5 bases). V gave up 3 bases and J gave up 4 bases, with 15 bases separating them. This CDR3 is built from 15 residues. Germline CDR1 LGHNA, CDR2 YSLEER. The CDR3 DNA is TGCGCCAGCAGCCACCCTGGAGAAGGGGTCACTGAAGCTTTCTTT. Its protein product is CASSHPGEGVTEAFF.

This clonotype was seen a handful of times. This chain joins TRBV29-1 and TRBJ2-3; D call uncertain. The CDR3 length is 13 residues. From germline, CDR1 is SQVTM and CDR2 ANQGSEA. With 4 bases removed from V and 4 bases from J, the gap between germline ends came to 12 bases. In DNA, the CDR3 is TGCAGCGTTGCTGGCGGCGCACCAGATACGCAGTATTTT. It is translated as CSVAGGAPDTQYF.